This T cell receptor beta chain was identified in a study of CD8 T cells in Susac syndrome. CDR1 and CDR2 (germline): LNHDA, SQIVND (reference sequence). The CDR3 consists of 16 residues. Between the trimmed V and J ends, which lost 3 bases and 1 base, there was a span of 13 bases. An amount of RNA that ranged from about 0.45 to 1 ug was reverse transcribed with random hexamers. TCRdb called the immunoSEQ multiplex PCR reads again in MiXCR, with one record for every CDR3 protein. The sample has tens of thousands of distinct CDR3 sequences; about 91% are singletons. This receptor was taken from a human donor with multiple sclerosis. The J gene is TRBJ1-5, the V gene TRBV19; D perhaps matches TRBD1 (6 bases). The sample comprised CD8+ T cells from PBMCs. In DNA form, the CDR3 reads TGTGCCAGTAGTATGTCACAGGGACGCAGCAATCAGCCCCAGCATTTT. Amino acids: CASSMSQGRSNQPQHF.